The 22 T cell receptor beta chains below all came from one sample that was sequenced in a study of blood T cell repertoires in COVID-19. Profiled with immunoSEQ multiplex PCR; TCRdb holds only in-frame clones, not every one. The profile shows 200,000 to 250,000 clones, around nine tenths of them singletons. Sequencing used peripheral blood. These receptors all come from a man in his late teens or twenties with active or convalescent COVID-19.

The V call is TRBV20-1, the J call TRBJ1-3; D not certain. The V gene's germline CDR1 is DFQATT and CDR2 SNEGSKA (reference sequence). V lost 3 bases, J lost 0 bases, and 9 bases lay in between. The CDR3 runs 14 residues. The CDR3 nucleotides are TGCAGTGCTAGTCGACACCTCTCTGGAAACACCATATATTTT. Translation gives CSASRHLSGNTIYF.

The chain links TRBV5-6 to TRBJ2-5; 9 nucleotides line up with TRBD1. In germline, CDR1 is SGHDT, CDR2 YYEEEE. Trimming at V came to 0 bases and at J to 1 base, leaving 4 bases not matched to a gene. The CDR3 covers 16 residues. CDR3 sequence reads: CASSLAGQGIQETQYF. Written as DNA, the CDR3 is TGTGCCAGCAGCTTGGCCGGACAGGGGATCCAAGAGACCCAGTACTTC.

There are a few counts of this clone. The chain links TRBV18 to TRBJ1-5, with D maybe TRBD1 (5 bases). Germline V gives CDR1 KGHSH, CDR2 LQKENI. The CDR3 is 15 amino acids. V lost 1 base to trimming and J lost 5 bases, with 12 bases between them. The CDR3 DNA reads TGTGCCAGCTCACCACAGGGGAACCGGGATCAGCCCCAGCATTTT. This gives the protein CASSPQGNRDQPQHF.

The V and J genes are TRBV10-3 and TRBJ2-7, with 7 bases aligning to TRBD1. Germline CDR1 reads ENHRY; CDR2 reads SYGVKD. With 1 base clipped from V and 1 base from J, the junction kept 4 bases outside the gene matches. The CDR3 is 15 amino acids. CDR3 nucleotide sequence: TGTGCCATCAGTGAGTTGGTGACAGGGTCCTACGAGCAGTACTTC. It translates to CAISELVTGSYEQYF.

This clone has more than one count but fewer than ten. The chain is built from TRBV27 and TRBJ2-1; D not resolved. Between the trimmed V and J ends, which lost 2 bases and 8 bases, there was a span of 4 bases. Germline CDR1 MNHEY, CDR2 SMNVEV (reference sequence). CDR3 length: 11 residues. The CDR3 reads CASSLGHEQFF. CDR3 bases: TGTGCCAGCAGTTTAGGCCATGAGCAGTTCTTC.

The J gene is TRBJ1-1, the V gene TRBV5-1, with no clear D. The V and J ends lost 6 bases and 1 base respectively, with 16 bases between them. This CDR3 contains 15 residues. Germline CDR1 is SGHRS and CDR2 is YFSETQ. The CDR3 region is CASTTAGMGNTEAFF. DNA of the CDR3: TGCGCCAGCACCACGGCGGGGATGGGGAACACTGAAGCTTTCTTT.

This chain joins TRBV4-1 and TRBJ1-1; D remains unclear. This CDR3 has 14 residues. Trimming left V 5 bases short and J 0 bases short, with 10 bases between. Germline CDR1 is MGHRA and CDR2 is YSYEKL. The CDR3 DNA follows: TGCGCCAGCAGCGAGGTTGGTGTGAACACTGAAGCTTTCTTT. Translating gives CASSEVGVNTEAFF.

This sequence joins TRBV7-9 and TRBJ2-6, with 8 positions matching TRBD2. V shed 5 bases and J 2 bases; nucleotides not matched to a gene: 2. The V gene's germline CDR1 is SEHNR and CDR2 FQNEAQ (reference sequence). The CDR3 totals 15 residues. The CDR3 spells CASSRSGAGANVLTF. For the CDR3, the DNA is TGTGCCAGCAGCCGTAGCGGGGCTGGGGCCAACGTCCTGACTTTC.

This rearrangement joins TRBV19 to TRBJ2-7; 9 bases map to TRBD1. The J segment lost 6 bases and the V segment lost 5 bases, leaving 14 bases of the junction unmatched. The CDR3 consists of 16 residues. Germline-derived CDR1 and CDR2 are LNHDA and SQIVND (reference sequence). This CDR3 reads CASSYRPGQGFIEQYF. The CDR3 DNA reads TGTGCCAGTAGTTACCGTCCGGGACAGGGTTTCATCGAGCAGTACTTC.

DNA of the CDR3: TGTGCCAGCAGTTACGGGCAGAACACTGAAGCTTTCTTT. It specifies CASSYGQNTEAFF. The rearrangement joins TRBV6-2 or TRBV6-3 to TRBJ1-1; D ambiguous. The ends were cut back, 2 bases at V and 1 base at J, with 5 bases in the middle. The CDR3 is 13 residues long. In germline, CDR1 is MNHEY, CDR2 SVGEGT.

J is TRBJ1-3 and V is TRBV18; D is undetermined. Germline values: CDR1 KGHSH, CDR2 LQKENI. CDR3 length: 16 amino acids. Trimming removed 2 bases from V and 0 bases from J, with 11 bases in between. In DNA form, the CDR3 reads TGTGCCAGCTCACCAAGTGAACATTCCTCTGGAAACACCATATATTTT. Translating gives CASSPSEHSSGNTIYF.

This rearrangement joins TRBV4-3 to TRBJ2-3; D might be TRBD1 (5 bases). Per germline, CDR1 LGHNA and CDR2 YSLEER. This CDR3 is built from 15 residues. Trimming left V 1 base short and J 3 bases short, with 11 bases between. The CDR3 region has the DNA TGCGCCAGCAGCCAAGGGGGCCTCGGGACAGATACGCAGTATTTT. Translated: CASSQGGLGTDTQYF.

This sequence joins TRBV9 and TRBJ1-1; D is unclear. Per the germline V gene, CDR1 is SGDLS and CDR2 is YYNGEE. The V end was cut by 4 bases, the J end by 7 bases, with 17 bases between. This CDR3 has 14 amino acids. In DNA form, the CDR3 reads TGTGCCAGCAGCCCAAGCGGGAGGGCCGGTGAAGCTTTCTTT. It translates to CASSPSGRAGEAFF.

The rearrangement uses TRBV5-4 and TRBJ1-1, with D unclear. V was cut by 2 bases and J by 1 base, with 12 bases left in between. The V gene's germline CDR1 is SGHNT and CDR2 YYREEE (reference sequence). The CDR3 covers 15 residues. In nucleotides, the CDR3 is TGTGCCAGCAGCTTTGACATACTGCAGAACACTGAAGCTTTCTTT. Translated: CASSFDILQNTEAFF.

Here the CDR3 reads CASSLEGLAGGSDTQYF. DNA of the CDR3: TGTGCCAGCAGTTTAGAGGGACTAGCGGGAGGATCAGATACGCAGTATTTT. The V and J genes are TRBV28 and TRBJ2-3; 15 nucleotides align to TRBD2. The CDR3 contains 17 residues. The germline V gene encodes CDR1 MDHEN and CDR2 SYDVKM. Trimming cost V 2 bases and J 4 bases; bases outside gene matches: 4.

This clone was found a few times. Within the sample, other DNA sequences also encode this same CDR3. This chain links TRBV6-5 with TRBJ1-2; 7 positions match TRBD1. The V segment lost 6 bases and the J segment 2 bases; nucleotides outside the gene matches: 3. The CDR3 spans 13 residues. Per the germline V gene, CDR1 is MNHEY and CDR2 is SVGAGI. This CDR3 is CASSPTGNYGYTF. DNA for the CDR3: TGTGCCAGCAGCCCGACAGGGAACTATGGCTACACCTTC.

V gene TRBV28 combines with J gene TRBJ2-1; 7 bases are shared with TRBD2. The CDR3 sequence is 16 residues long. The germline CDR1 and CDR2 sequences are MDHEN and SYDVKM. The V and J ends lost 6 bases and 0 bases, in that order; junction bases with no gene match: 8. The CDR3 bases are TGTGCCAGCAGCCCTAGCGGTTCGAGCTCCTACAATGAGCAGTTCTTC. Amino acid sequence: CASSPSGSSSYNEQFF. The variable domain in full, with the rest retrieved from reference TRBV28 and TRBJ2-1, is DVKVTQSSRYLVKRTGEKVFLECVQDMDHENMFWYRQDPGLGLRLIYFSYDVKMKEKGDIPEGYSVSREKKERFSLILESASTNQTSMYLCASSPSGSSSYNEQFFGPGTRLTVL.

Comment on this clone: Other nucleotide sequences in the sample specify the same CDR3. The chain uses TRBV5-1 and TRBJ1-1; maybe TRBD1 (5 bases). Germline CDR1 and CDR2: SGHRS and YFSETQ. The CDR3 is made up of 13 amino acids. Trimming left V 3 bases short and J 1 base short, with 7 bases between. CDR3 sequence reads: CASSSQGNTEAFF. The CDR3 nucleotides read TGCGCCAGCAGCTCTCAGGGGAACACTGAAGCTTTCTTT.

This clone was found once. The rearrangement joins TRBV15 to TRBJ1-3; maybe TRBD1 (5 bases). The germline gives CDR1 LNHNV, CDR2 YYDKDF (reference sequence). The CDR3 length is 15 residues. Trimming took 1 base from V and 7 from J, leaving 14 bases between them. The CDR3 nucleotides read TGTGCCACCAGCAGAGCCGGGGGAGTTCGGAACACCATATATTTT. This translates into CATSRAGGVRNTIYF.

V gene TRBV16 combines with J gene TRBJ1-1; 7 positions match TRBD1. Germline loops: CDR1 KGHSY, CDR2 FQNENV. This CDR3 region has 17 residues. The junction had 15 bases not matched to a gene; V was cut back by 4 bases and J by 4 bases. CDR3 DNA: TGTGCCAGCAGCCTGTTGACAGGGTTGGCCTTGGGCACTGAAGCTTTCTTT. Its protein is CASSLLTGLALGTEAFF.

The chain combines TRBV7-9 with TRBJ1-2, with D possibly TRBD1 on 5 matching bases. Germline CDR1 is SEHNR and CDR2 is FQNEAQ (reference sequence). Trimming left V 5 bases short and J 4 bases short, with 20 bases between. This CDR3 spans 16 amino acids. CDR3 residues: CASSATQGSSGYGYTF. DNA of the CDR3: TGTGCCAGCAGCGCTACCCAGGGCTCAAGTGGCTATGGCTACACCTTC. The variable domain in full, with the rest retrieved from reference TRBV7-9 and TRBJ1-2, is DTGVSQNPRHKITKRGQNVTFRCDPISEHNRLYWYRQTLGQGPEFLTYFQNEAQLEKSRLLSDRFSAERPKGSFSTLEIQRTEQGDSAMYLCASSATQGSSGYGYTFGSGTRLTVV.

This chain connects TRBV6-2 or TRBV6-3 to TRBJ2-3, with 11 bases aligning to TRBD1. Trimming took 2 bases from V and 5 from J; bases not matched to a gene: 18. CDR3 length: 20 residues. Germline loops: CDR1 MNHEY, CDR2 SVGEGT. CDR3 loop: CASSYEFVFAVGQGEDTQYF. The CDR3 nucleotides are TGTGCCAGCAGTTACGAATTTGTCTTTGCAGTGGGACAGGGGGAAGATACGCAGTATTTT.